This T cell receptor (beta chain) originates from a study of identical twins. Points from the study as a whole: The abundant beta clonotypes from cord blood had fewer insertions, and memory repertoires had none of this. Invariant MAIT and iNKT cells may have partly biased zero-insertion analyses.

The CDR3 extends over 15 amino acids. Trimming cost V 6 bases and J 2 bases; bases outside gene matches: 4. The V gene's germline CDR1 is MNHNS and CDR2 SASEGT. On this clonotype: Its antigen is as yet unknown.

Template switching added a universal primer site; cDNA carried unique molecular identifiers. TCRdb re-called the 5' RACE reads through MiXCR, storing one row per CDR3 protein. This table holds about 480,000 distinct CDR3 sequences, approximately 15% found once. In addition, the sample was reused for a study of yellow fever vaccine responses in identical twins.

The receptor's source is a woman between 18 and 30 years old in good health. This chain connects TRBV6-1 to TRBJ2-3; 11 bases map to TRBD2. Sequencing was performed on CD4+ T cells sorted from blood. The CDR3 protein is CASSRGLADTDTQYF. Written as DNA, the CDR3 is TGTGCCAGCAGCCGGGGACTAGCGGACACAGATACGCAGTATTTT.